This entry features one TCR beta chain sequence. V lost 6 bases, J lost 0 bases, and 11 bases lay in between. This CDR3 has 15 amino acids. Germline-derived CDR1 and CDR2 are SNHLY and FYNNEI. Authors' methods: Amplifying reference gene primers gave estimates of nucleated cell counts. Repertoires were generated with immunoSEQ multiplex PCR, while TCRdb's copy carries only in-frame clones and drops some. V and J calls and clone size are copied from that table; D and trimming were computed from the DNA. The table has 110,000 or so clones, about three quarters seen once. These data originate in a study of blood T cell repertoires in COVID-19.

The receptor comes from a woman in her seventies with acute or convalescent COVID-19. The chain joins TRBV2 to TRBJ1-4; TRBD1 might be the D (6 bases). The sequenced sample consisted of peripheral blood. CDR3 in DNA: TGTGCCAGCAGGCTGACAGGTGCAACTAATGAAAAACTGTTTTTT. It encodes CASRLTGATNEKLFF.